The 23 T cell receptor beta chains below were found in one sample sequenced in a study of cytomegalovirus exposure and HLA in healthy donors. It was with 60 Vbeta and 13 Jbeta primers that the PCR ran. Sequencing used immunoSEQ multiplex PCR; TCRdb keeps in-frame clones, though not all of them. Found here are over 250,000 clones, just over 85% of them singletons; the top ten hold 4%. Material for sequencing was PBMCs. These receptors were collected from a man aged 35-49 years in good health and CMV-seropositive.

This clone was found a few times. The CDR3 region has the DNA TGTGCCATCAGTGATCAACAGGCGGCCTACAATGAGCAGTTCTTC. It translates to CAISDQQAAYNEQFF. V usage is TRBV10-3 and J usage is TRBJ2-1, with D maybe TRBD1 (5 bases). The CDR3 has 15 amino acids. CDR1 and CDR2 from the germline V gene are ENHRY and SYGVKD. V lost 3 bases, J lost 2 bases, and 11 bases lay in between.

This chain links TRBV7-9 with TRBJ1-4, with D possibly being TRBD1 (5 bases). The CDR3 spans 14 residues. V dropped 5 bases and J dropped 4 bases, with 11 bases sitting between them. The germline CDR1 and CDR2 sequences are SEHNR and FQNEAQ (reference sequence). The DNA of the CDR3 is TGTGCCAGCAGCCCCAGACAGAGTAATGAAAAACTGTTTTTT. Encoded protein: CASSPRQSNEKLFF.

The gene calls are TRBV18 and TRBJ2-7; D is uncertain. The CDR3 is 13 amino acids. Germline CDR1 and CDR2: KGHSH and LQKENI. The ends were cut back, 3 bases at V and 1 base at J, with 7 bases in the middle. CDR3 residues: CASSPTPSYEQYF. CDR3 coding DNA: TGTGCCAGCTCACCGACACCTTCCTACGAGCAGTACTTC.

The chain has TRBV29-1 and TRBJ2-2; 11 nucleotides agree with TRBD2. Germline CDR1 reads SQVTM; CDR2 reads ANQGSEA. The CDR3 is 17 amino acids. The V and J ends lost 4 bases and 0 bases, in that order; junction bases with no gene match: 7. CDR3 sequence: CSVGELAGGTNTGELFF. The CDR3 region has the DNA TGCAGCGTTGGAGAGCTAGCGGGAGGCACGAACACCGGGGAGCTGTTTTTT.

The CDR3 bases are TGTGCCAGTAGTATATTCCCCTCCAGGGGGCAATACGGCAATGAGCAGTTCTTC. The encoded protein is CASSIFPSRGQYGNEQFF. V is TRBV19 and J is TRBJ2-1, with 8 bases aligning to TRBD1. In germline, CDR1 is LNHDA, CDR2 SQIVND (reference sequence). The CDR3 runs to 18 residues. Trimming took 2 bases from V and 6 from J; bases not matched to a gene: 15. Looking up the rest from reference TRBV19 and TRBJ2-1 gives the full variable domain: DGGITQSPKYLFRKEGQNVTLSCEQNLNHDAMYWYRQDPGQGLRLIYYSQIVNDFQKGDIAEGYSVSREKKESFPLTVTSAQKNPTAFYLCASSIFPSRGQYGNEQFFGPGTRLTVL.

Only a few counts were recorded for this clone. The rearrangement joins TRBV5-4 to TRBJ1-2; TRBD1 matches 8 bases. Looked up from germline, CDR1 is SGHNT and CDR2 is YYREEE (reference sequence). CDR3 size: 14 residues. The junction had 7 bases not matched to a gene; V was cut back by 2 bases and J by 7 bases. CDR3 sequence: CASSFVGQGRGYTF. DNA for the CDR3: TGTGCCAGCAGCTTTGTCGGACAGGGCCGTGGCTACACCTTC.

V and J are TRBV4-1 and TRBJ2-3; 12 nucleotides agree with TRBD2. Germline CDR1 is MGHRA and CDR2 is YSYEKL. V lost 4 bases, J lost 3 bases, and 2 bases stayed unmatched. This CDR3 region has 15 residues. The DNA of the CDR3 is TGCGCCAGCAGCCCCGGACTAGCGGGAACAGATACGCAGTATTTT. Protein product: CASSPGLAGTDTQYF.

The CDR3 bases are TGTGCCAGCAGCTTACTAGCGGGAGCTTTTGTAGAGCAGTACTTC. Protein product: CASSLLAGAFVEQYF. This chain links TRBV5-6 with TRBJ2-7; 11 nucleotides match TRBD2. The V segment lost 2 bases and the J segment 7 bases; nucleotides outside the gene matches: 8. CDR3 length equals 15 residues. Germline loops: CDR1 SGHDT, CDR2 YYEEEE.

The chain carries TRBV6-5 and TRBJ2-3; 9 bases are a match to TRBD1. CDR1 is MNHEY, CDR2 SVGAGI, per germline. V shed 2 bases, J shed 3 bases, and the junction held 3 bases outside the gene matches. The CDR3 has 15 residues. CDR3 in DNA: TGTGCCAGCAGTTACCGGGACAGGGAGACAGATACGCAGTATTTT. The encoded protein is CASSYRDRETDTQYF.

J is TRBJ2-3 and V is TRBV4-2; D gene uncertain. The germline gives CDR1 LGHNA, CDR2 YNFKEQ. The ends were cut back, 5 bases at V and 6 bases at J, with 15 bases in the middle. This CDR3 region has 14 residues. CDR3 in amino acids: CASSLRGAADTQYF. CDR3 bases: TGTGCCAGCAGCTTAAGAGGCGCCGCGGATACGCAGTATTTT.

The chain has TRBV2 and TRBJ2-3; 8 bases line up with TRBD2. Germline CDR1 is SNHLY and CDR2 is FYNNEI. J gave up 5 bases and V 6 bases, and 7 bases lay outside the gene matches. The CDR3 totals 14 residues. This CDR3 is CASRWGLGLDTQYF. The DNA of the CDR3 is TGTGCCAGCAGGTGGGGACTAGGGTTAGATACGCAGTATTTT.

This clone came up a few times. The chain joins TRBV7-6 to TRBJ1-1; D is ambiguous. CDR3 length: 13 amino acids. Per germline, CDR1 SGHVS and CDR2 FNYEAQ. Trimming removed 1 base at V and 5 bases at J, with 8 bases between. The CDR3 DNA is TGTGCCAGCAGCTTAGGGGTGAGGACTGAAGCTTTCTTT. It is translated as CASSLGVRTEAFF.

CDR3 amino acids: CASSLGSGRRYEQYF. The CDR3 region has the DNA TGTGCCAGCAGTTTGGGTAGCGGGAGAAGGTACGAGCAGTACTTC. V usage is TRBV27 and J usage is TRBJ2-7; 9 positions match TRBD2. Trimming at V came to 3 bases and at J to 4 bases, leaving 7 bases not matched to a gene. The length of the CDR3 is 15 residues. Per the germline V gene, CDR1 is MNHEY and CDR2 is SMNVEV (reference sequence).

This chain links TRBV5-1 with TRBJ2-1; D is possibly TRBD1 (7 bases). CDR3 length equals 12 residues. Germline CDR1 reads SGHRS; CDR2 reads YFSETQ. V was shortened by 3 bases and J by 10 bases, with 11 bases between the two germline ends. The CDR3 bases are TGCGCCAGCAGCTGGCAGGGGGGAGAGCAGTTCTTC. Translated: CASSWQGGEQFF.

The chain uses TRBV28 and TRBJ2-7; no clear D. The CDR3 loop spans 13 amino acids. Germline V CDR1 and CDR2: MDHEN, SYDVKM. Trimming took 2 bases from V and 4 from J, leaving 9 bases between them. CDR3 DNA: TGTGCCAGCAGTTTAGGTCTGAGTTACGAGCAGTACTTC. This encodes CASSLGLSYEQYF.

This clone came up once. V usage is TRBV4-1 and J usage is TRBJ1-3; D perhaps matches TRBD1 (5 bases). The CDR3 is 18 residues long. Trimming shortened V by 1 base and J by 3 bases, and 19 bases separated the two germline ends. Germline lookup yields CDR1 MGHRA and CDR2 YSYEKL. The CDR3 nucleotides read TGCGCCAGCAGCCAAGGAGGGGCCCGCGGGGCCCGTGGAAACACCATATATTTT. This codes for CASSQGGARGARGNTIYF.

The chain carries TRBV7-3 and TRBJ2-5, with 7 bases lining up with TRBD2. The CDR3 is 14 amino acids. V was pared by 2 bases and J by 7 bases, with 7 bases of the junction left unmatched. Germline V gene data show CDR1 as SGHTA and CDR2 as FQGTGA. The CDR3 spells CASSLSSSGGTQYF. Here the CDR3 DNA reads TGTGCCAGCAGCTTATCGTCTAGCGGAGGGACCCAGTACTTC.

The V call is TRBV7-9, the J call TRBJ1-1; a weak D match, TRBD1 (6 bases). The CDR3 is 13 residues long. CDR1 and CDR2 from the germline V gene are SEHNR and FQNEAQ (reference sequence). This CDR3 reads CAGTGRGETEAFF. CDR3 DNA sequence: TGTGCAGGGACCGGCAGGGGCGAGACTGAAGCTTTCTTT.

Written as DNA, the CDR3 is TGTGCCAGCAGCCTAAGACAGGGACGCACAGATACGCAGTATTTT. This gives the protein CASSLRQGRTDTQYF. The V gene is TRBV7-6, the J gene TRBJ2-3, with 7 bases fitting TRBD1. There are 15 residues in the CDR3. The germline CDR1 and CDR2 sequences are SGHVS and FNYEAQ. The J segment lost 1 base and the V segment lost 5 bases, leaving 6 bases of the junction unmatched.

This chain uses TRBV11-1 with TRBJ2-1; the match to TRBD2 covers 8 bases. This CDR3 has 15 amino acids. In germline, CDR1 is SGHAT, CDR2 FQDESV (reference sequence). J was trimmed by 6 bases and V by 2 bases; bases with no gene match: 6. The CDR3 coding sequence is TGTGCCAGCAGCTTATTAGCGGGACTGGGCAATGAGCAGTTCTTC. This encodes CASSLLAGLGNEQFF.

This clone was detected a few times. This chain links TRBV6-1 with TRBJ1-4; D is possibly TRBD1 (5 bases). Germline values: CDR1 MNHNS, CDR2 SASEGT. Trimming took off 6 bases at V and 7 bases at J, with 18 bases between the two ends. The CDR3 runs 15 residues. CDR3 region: CASRPGPRRGEKLFF. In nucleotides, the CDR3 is TGTGCCAGCAGGCCCGGACCCCGGAGGGGTGAAAAACTGTTTTTT.

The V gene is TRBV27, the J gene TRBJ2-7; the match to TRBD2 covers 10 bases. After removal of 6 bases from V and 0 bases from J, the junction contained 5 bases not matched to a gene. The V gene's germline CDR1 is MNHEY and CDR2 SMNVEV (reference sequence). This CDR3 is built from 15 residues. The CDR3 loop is CASRRQREGSYEQYF. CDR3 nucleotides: TGTGCCAGCAGGCGACAGCGGGAGGGCTCCTACGAGCAGTACTTC.

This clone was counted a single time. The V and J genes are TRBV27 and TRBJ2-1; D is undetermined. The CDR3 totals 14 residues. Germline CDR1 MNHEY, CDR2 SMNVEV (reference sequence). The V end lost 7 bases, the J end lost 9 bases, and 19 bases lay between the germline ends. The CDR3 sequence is CASKGPLDNSEQFF. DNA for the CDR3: TGTGCCAGCAAAGGTCCCCTCGACAATTCTGAGCAGTTCTTC.